Below, 7 T cell receptor beta chains from the same sample are listed, as sequenced in a study of blood T cell repertoires in COVID-19 (dated by TCRdb to about 2020). Library preparation was by the immunoSEQ multiplex PCR assay. The table was pulled from immuneACCESS by TCRdb, which kept in-frame rearrangements only. Such tables lose some clones; where checked, under half of the loss comes from unresolved V genes, and the rest has no known cause. For this sample there are some 250,000 clones; roughly 90% appear just once. The ten largest clones capture 0.8% of the sample. Sequenced sample: peripheral blood. The source is a woman aged 25 to 39 with acute or convalescent COVID-19.

The chain has TRBV12-3 or TRBV12-4 and TRBJ1-1; 8 nucleotides align to TRBD1. CDR3 size: 13 residues. V shed 6 bases and J 3 bases; nucleotides not matched to a gene: 3. CDR3 amino acids: CASRATGDTEAFF. The CDR3 DNA follows: TGTGCCAGCAGGGCGACAGGGGACACTGAAGCTTTCTTT.

The chain has TRBV7-8 and TRBJ2-2, with D hard to call. The germline V and J ends were trimmed by 5 bases and 4 bases, with 17 bases remaining between them. This CDR3 comprises 16 residues. Germline V gene lookup returns CDR1 SGHVS and CDR2 FQNEAQ. CDR3 sequence (DNA): TGTGCCAGCAGCCCCCGCGTGGAGTCCAGCACCGGGGAGCTGTTTTTT. Its translation: CASSPRVESSTGELFF.

The chain combines TRBV2 with TRBJ1-4, with unresolved D. Trimming shortened V by 7 bases and J by 1 base, and 13 bases separated the two germline ends. Germline lookup yields CDR1 SNHLY and CDR2 FYNNEI. This CDR3 is built from 15 residues. The DNA for the CDR3 is TGTGCCAGCATTCTAATTCTCGGAACTAATGAAAAACTGTTTTTT. As protein: CASILILGTNEKLFF.

This clone has only a few counts. The genes are TRBV6-5 and TRBJ2-7; the D gene is possibly TRBD2 (6 bases). The CDR3 has 14 amino acids. The V end was cut by 4 bases, the J end by 4 bases, with 14 bases between. Germline lookup yields CDR1 MNHEY and CDR2 SVGAGI. The CDR3 is CASSSPGVLYEQYF. The CDR3 coding sequence is TGTGCCAGCAGTTCACCGGGGGTGCTGTACGAGCAGTACTTC.

This clone appeared a single time. J is TRBJ2-5 and V is TRBV6-5, with D perhaps TRBD2 (6 bases). The CDR3 consists of 15 residues. V shed 6 bases and J shed 4 bases, with 18 bases lying between them. Germline V CDR1 and CDR2: MNHEY, SVGAGI. The CDR3 DNA is TGTGCCAGCAGATGGCGGGGAGAAAGGCGAGAGACCCAGTACTTC. Amino acids: CASRWRGERRETQYF.

A word on this clone: This specimen includes other DNA sequences encoding the same CDR3. The genes are TRBV3-1 (or the pseudogene TRBV3-2) and TRBJ2-3, with 11 bases aligning to TRBD2. The germline gives CDR1 LGHDT, CDR2 YNNKEL (reference sequence). Trimming took 4 bases from V and 1 from J; bases not matched to a gene: 1. The CDR3 length is 15 residues. CDR3 in amino acids: CASSPLAGGTDTQYF. The CDR3 DNA reads TGTGCCAGCAGCCCACTAGCGGGGGGCACAGATACGCAGTATTTT.

The chain recombines TRBV5-6 with TRBJ1-2; D possibly corresponds to TRBD1 (6 bases). The CDR3 is 14 amino acids. V lost 0 bases, J lost 7 bases, and 13 bases lay in between. CDR1 is SGHDT and CDR2 is YYEEEE in the germline V gene. CDR3: CASSLDRVGGGYTF. The DNA for the CDR3 is TGTGCCAGCAGCTTGGACAGGGTCGGTGGTGGCTACACCTTC.